This T cell receptor (beta chain) stems from a study of blood T cells in healthy people across ages. Then a second PCR, running roughly 7 to 12 cycles, was carried out with a sample-barcoded 5' primer and a J-beta primer mix. TCRdb re-derived calls from the 5' RACE reads in MiXCR, one entry per CDR3 protein. The sample lists roughly 1,300,000 distinct CDR3 sequences; 59% were seen once. As regards this clonotype: Its antigen remains unknown.

Overall study results and limits: Whereas aged donors had fewer naive CD4+ cells, long-lived donors had more of them and higher diversity. Researchers said unsorted PBMCs prevented a conclusive naive versus antigen-experienced comparison. One million T cells yielded diversity estimates that were considered underestimates.

The specimen was blood. This clonotype originated in a man between 18 and 35 years old in good health.

The CDR3 sequence: CATSRGGTSGSGNEQFF. The CDR3 DNA is TGTGCCACCAGCAGAGGGGGGACTAGCGGGAGCGGCAATGAGCAGTTCTTC. The V and J genes are TRBV15 and TRBJ2-1; TRBD2 matches at 14 bases. This CDR3 contains 17 residues. CDR1 LNHNV and CDR2 YYDKDF come from the germline V gene (reference sequence). V lost 1 base to trimming and J lost 6 bases; unmatched junction nucleotides: 5. The full variable domain, its missing parts supplied by reference TRBV15 and TRBJ2-1, is DAMVIQNPRYQVTQFGKPVTLSCSQTLNHNVMYWYQQKSSQAPKLLFHYYDKDFNNEADTPDNFQSRRPNTSFCFLDIRSPGLGDTAMYLCATSRGGTSGSGNEQFFGPGTRLTVL.